The clone carrying this TCR beta chain was seen a single time. Methods used by the authors: Estimation of nucleated cell counts relied on the amplification of reference gene primers. Data came from immunoSEQ multiplex PCR; TCRdb stores just in-frame clones and leaves some out. That table is the source of V, J and clone size, and D and trimming were worked out from the DNA. The table records about 240,000 clones, approximately 86% of them present only once. These data belong to a study of blood T cell repertoires in COVID-19. The wider study: Specimens from acute and convalescent COVID-19 originated in the United States, Italy and Spain.

Trimming removed 3 bases from V and 6 bases from J; junction bases left unmatched: 7. Germline-derived CDR1 and CDR2 are SQVTM and ANQGSEA. The CDR3 covers 14 residues. The sequenced material came from peripheral blood. The chain links TRBV29-1 to TRBJ2-2, with 7 bases identical to TRBD1. The TCR was taken from a man in his sixties who had recovered from COVID-19. The CDR3 loop reads CSVEETGSPGELFF. Here the CDR3 DNA reads TGCAGCGTTGAGGAGACAGGGAGTCCCGGGGAGCTGTTTTTT.